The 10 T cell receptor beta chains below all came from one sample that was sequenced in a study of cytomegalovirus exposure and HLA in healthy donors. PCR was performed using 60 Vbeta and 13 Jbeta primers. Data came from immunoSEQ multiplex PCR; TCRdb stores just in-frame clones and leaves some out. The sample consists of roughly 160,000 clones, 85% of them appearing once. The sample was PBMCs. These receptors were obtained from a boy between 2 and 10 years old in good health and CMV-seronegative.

The CDR3 sequence is CASGDRFYGYTF. CDR3 DNA sequence: TGTGCCAGCGGGGACAGGTTCTATGGCTACACCTTC. The chain employs TRBV2 and TRBJ1-2; TRBD1 matches at 8 bases. The CDR3 sequence is 12 residues long. The V and J ends lost 8 bases and 4 bases, in that order; junction bases with no gene match: 3. CDR1 SNHLY and CDR2 FYNNEI come from the germline V gene.

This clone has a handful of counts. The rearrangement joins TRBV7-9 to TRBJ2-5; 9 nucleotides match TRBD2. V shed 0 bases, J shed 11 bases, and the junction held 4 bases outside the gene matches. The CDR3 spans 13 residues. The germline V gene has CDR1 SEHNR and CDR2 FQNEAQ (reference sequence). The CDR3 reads CASSLAERGEQYF. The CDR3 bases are TGTGCCAGCAGCTTAGCGGAGCGGGGGGAGCAGTACTTC.

The CDR3 reads CASTRIRPPNTEAFF. CDR3 nucleotides: TGTGCCAGCACCAGGATCCGGCCCCCGAACACTGAAGCTTTCTTT. J is TRBJ1-1 and V is TRBV6-6; D gene uncertain. The CDR3 is 15 amino acids. Germline assignment: CDR1 MNHNY and CDR2 SVGAGI (reference sequence). Trimming shortened V by 7 bases and J by 1 base, and 16 bases separated the two germline ends.

The CDR3 sequence is CASRRSIPGLALSSYEQYF. The CDR3 coding sequence is TGTGCCAGCAGAAGATCCATCCCGGGACTAGCTTTAAGCTCCTACGAGCAGTACTTC. This chain links TRBV28 with TRBJ2-7; 9 nucleotides align to TRBD2. The trim removed 6 bases at V and 0 bases at J, leaving 18 bases unmatched. The CDR3 is 19 amino acids. From germline, CDR1 is MDHEN and CDR2 SYDVKM.

CDR3 sequence: CASRSLGVNTEAFF. The CDR3 nucleotides read TGTGCCAGCCGCTCCCTCGGAGTGAACACTGAAGCTTTCTTT. The V gene is TRBV27, the J gene TRBJ1-1; the D is unclear. The CDR3 has 14 residues. Trimming took off 8 bases at V and 0 bases at J, with 13 bases between the two ends. Germline loops: CDR1 MNHEY, CDR2 SMNVEV (reference sequence).

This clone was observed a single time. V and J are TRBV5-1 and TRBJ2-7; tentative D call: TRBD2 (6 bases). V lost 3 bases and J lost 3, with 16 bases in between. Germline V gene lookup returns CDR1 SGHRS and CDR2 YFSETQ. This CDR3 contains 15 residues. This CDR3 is CASSSGTAKDYEQYV. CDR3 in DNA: TGCGCCAGCAGCTCCGGGACTGCAAAGGACTACGAGCAGTACGTC.

Here the CDR3 reads CASSVATGEAFF. The CDR3 bases are TGTGCCAGCAGCGTAGCTACGGGTGAAGCTTTCTTT. This chain joins TRBV9 and TRBJ1-1; D unresolved. Germline values: CDR1 SGDLS, CDR2 YYNGEE. This CDR3 contains 12 residues. V dropped 0 bases and J dropped 7 bases, with 7 bases sitting between them.

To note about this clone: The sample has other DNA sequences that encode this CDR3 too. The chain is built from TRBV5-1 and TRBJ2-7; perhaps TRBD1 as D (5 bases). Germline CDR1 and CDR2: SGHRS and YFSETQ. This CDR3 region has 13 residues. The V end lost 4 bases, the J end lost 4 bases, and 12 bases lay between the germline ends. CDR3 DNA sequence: TGCGCCAGCAGCCTCGACAGATTGTACGAGCAGTACTTC. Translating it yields CASSLDRLYEQYF.

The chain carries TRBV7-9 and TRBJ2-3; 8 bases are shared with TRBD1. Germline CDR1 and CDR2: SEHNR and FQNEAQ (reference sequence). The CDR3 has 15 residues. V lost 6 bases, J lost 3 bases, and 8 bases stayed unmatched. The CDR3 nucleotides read TGTGCCAGCAGACTCGGCCGACAGGGGACAGATACGCAGTATTTT. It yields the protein CASRLGRQGTDTQYF.

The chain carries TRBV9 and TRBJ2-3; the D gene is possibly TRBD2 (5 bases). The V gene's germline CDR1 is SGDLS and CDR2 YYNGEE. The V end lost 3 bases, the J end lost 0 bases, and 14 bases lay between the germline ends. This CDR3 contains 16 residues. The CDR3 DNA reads TGTGCCAGCAGCGAAGTCGGCGGGTCTAGCACAGATACGCAGTATTTT. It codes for CASSEVGGSSTDTQYF.